This TCR beta chain is from a study of T cell responses to AZD1222 COVID-19 vaccine. Germline lookup yields CDR1 SGHVS and CDR2 FQNEAQ. V was trimmed by 4 bases and J by 0 bases, leaving 10 bases between them. The length of the CDR3 is 14 residues. Clones were read by immunoSEQ multiplex PCR, and TCRdb kept only the in-frame ones, dropping some. The sample records approximately 180,000 clones, less than 90% being singletons. This chain links TRBV7-8 with TRBJ2-7, with D maybe TRBD1 (6 bases). This TCR derives from an adult in good health. Here the sequenced sample was peripheral blood, taken on day 0 of AZD1222 vaccination. The CDR3 coding sequence is TGTGCCAGCAGCTATCGGGACAACTCCTACGAGCAGTACTTC. Protein product: CASSYRDNSYEQYF. The variable domain in full, completed from reference TRBV7-8 and TRBJ2-7, reads GAGVSQSPRYKVAKRGQDVALRCDPISGHVSLFWYQQALGQGPEFLTYFQNEAQLDKSGLPSDRFFAERPEGSVSTLKIQRTQQEDSAVYLCASSYRDNSYEQYFGPGTRLTVT.